A single sample gave rise to the 22 T cell receptor beta chains below, sequenced in a study of T cells in Graves' hyperthyroidism and ophthalmopathy. The TCR beta CDR3 regions underwent amplification using RNA transcripts as the source. The TCR CDR3 was amplified in a first-round RT-PCR using the HTBI primer set. TCRdb reprocessed the multiplex PCR reads with MiXCR, giving one entry per CDR3 protein. This sample yields approximately 490,000 distinct CDR3 sequences, of which 22% are seen a single time; approximately 49% belongs to the top ten. The sample consisted of blood. These TCRs come from an older woman with Graves' ophthalmopathy.

The CDR3 DNA sequence: TGTGCCAGCAGCCAAGTTTCGGTAATCTCTGGAAACACCATATATTTT. This encodes CASSQVSVISGNTIYF. The J gene is TRBJ1-3, the V gene TRBV3-1; no clear D. CDR3 length: 16 amino acids. V lost 1 base and J 0 bases, leaving 10 bases between the germline ends. Germline V gene data show CDR1 as LGHDT and CDR2 as YNNKEL (reference sequence).

V and J are TRBV6-1 and TRBJ1-6; the match to TRBD1 covers 8 bases. Unmatched junction bases numbered 11, after V lost 4 bases and J lost 6 bases. The germline gives CDR1 MNHNS, CDR2 SASEGT. The CDR3 sequence is 17 residues long. CDR3 nucleotides: TGTGCCAGCAGTGCCGCAGGGGGCGCGAACCCTAATTCACCCCTCCACTTT. As protein: CASSAAGGANPNSPLHF.

A few counts support this clonotype. The chain joins TRBV11-2 to TRBJ1-5; no clear D. Deletions cut 0 bases from V and 5 bases from J, with 11 bases between. This CDR3 comprises 15 residues. Germline V gene lookup returns CDR1 SGHAT and CDR2 FQNNGV. The CDR3 DNA reads TGTGCCAGCAGCTTAGATAGCGCGGGCTATCAGCCCCAGCATTTT. Its protein product is CASSLDSAGYQPQHF.

This clonotype was seen repeatedly, ten times or more. The V and J genes are TRBV12-3 or TRBV12-4 and TRBJ2-2; TRBD1 might be the D (6 bases). There are 14 residues in the CDR3. The V end lost 5 bases, the J end lost 6 bases, and 13 bases lay between the germline ends. The CDR3 loop reads CASSTGTWSGELFF. CDR3 DNA: TGTGCCAGCAGTACCGGGACATGGTCCGGGGAGCTGTTTTTT.

This clonotype was detected many times. The chain couples TRBV6-1 to TRBJ1-5; 12 positions match TRBD1. CDR3 length equals 15 residues. Germline loops: CDR1 MNHNS, CDR2 SASEGT. With 5 bases clipped from V and 6 bases from J, the junction kept 5 bases outside the gene matches. CDR3 residues: CASSRGQGAGQPQHF. In DNA, the CDR3 is TGTGCCAGCAGTAGGGGACAGGGGGCAGGTCAGCCCCAGCATTTT.

This clonotype was recorded many times. This sequence joins TRBV6-6 and TRBJ1-6, with 8 bases lining up with TRBD1. Germline values: CDR1 MNHNY, CDR2 SVGAGI (reference sequence). The CDR3 is made up of 15 amino acids. Trimming cost V 0 bases and J 10 bases; bases outside gene matches: 5. The CDR3 spells CASSYSNRGDSPLHF. The CDR3, as DNA: TGTGCCAGCAGTTACTCGAACAGGGGGGACTCACCCCTCCACTTT.

The chain has TRBV19 and TRBJ2-7; 7 nucleotides match TRBD2. Germline assignment: CDR1 LNHDA and CDR2 SQIVND (reference sequence). J lost 3 bases, V lost 11 bases, and 13 bases had no gene match. The CDR3 extends over 14 amino acids. The CDR3 loop reads CAGLSAGADYEQYF. CDR3 in DNA: TGTGCCGGGCTCTCCGCGGGAGCGGACTACGAGCAGTACTTC.

At least ten counts were recorded for this clonotype. The V call is TRBV6-1, the J call TRBJ1-1, with 8 bases that match TRBD1. The CDR3 totals 13 residues. J was trimmed by 7 bases and V by 2 bases; bases with no gene match: 3. CDR1 MNHNS and CDR2 SASEGT come from the germline V gene. For the CDR3, the DNA is TGTGCCAGCAGTGAACAGGGGGCGAGTGAAGCTTTCTTT. It translates to CASSEQGASEAFF.

In its sample, this clonotype was seen a few times. V and J are TRBV6-1 and TRBJ1-2; 10 bases agree with TRBD1. With 5 bases clipped from V and 5 bases from J, the junction kept 11 bases outside the gene matches. CDR1 and CDR2 from the germline V gene are MNHNS and SASEGT. This CDR3 spans 16 amino acids. DNA of the CDR3: TGTGCCAGCAGTCAAGGCGGACAGGGGGGTTTTTATGGCTACACCTTC. It encodes CASSQGGQGGFYGYTF.

This clonotype has only a few counts. V and J are TRBV6-6 and TRBJ2-1, with 8 bases fitting TRBD2. CDR1 MNHNY and CDR2 SVGAGI come from the germline V gene (reference sequence). V lost 2 bases to trimming and J lost 7 bases; unmatched junction nucleotides: 4. CDR3 size: 14 residues. CDR3 bases: TGTGCCAGCAGTTACAACGGACTAGCAAATGAGCAGTTCTTC. Translating gives CASSYNGLANEQFF.

This clonotype occurred many times. The chain uses TRBV28 and TRBJ2-2; D ambiguous. The CDR3 covers 14 residues. V dropped 2 bases and J dropped 5 bases, with 9 bases sitting between them. The germline V gene encodes CDR1 MDHEN and CDR2 SYDVKM. Here the CDR3 DNA reads TGTGCCAGCAGTTTAGGAGACCCGACCGGGGAGCTGTTTTTT. Translating gives CASSLGDPTGELFF.

The chain carries TRBV4-3 and TRBJ2-3; 13 nucleotides match TRBD2. Germline V CDR1 and CDR2: LGHNA, YSLEER. V gave up 1 base and J gave up 6 bases; unmatched junction bases: 1. The CDR3 spans 15 residues. The CDR3 here is CASSQGTSGSDTQYF. In DNA, the CDR3 is TGCGCCAGCAGCCAAGGGACTAGCGGGAGCGATACGCAGTATTTT.

J is TRBJ2-2 and V is TRBV7-2; tentatively, D is TRBD2 (7 bases). CDR3 length: 18 residues. Germline V gene sequence: CDR1 SGHTA, CDR2 FQGNSA. V was trimmed by 3 bases and J by 3 bases, leaving 20 bases between them. CDR3 protein: CASSLGSWGRGDTGELFF. The CDR3 DNA reads as TGTGCCAGCAGCTTGGGGAGTTGGGGGAGGGGGGACACCGGGGAGCTGTTTTTT.

This clonotype was detected many times. V gene TRBV28 combines with J gene TRBJ2-7, with D tentatively TRBD1 or TRBD2 (6 bases each). Trimming cost V 3 bases and J 2 bases, with 14 bases left between them. CDR3 length equals 15 residues. Germline values: CDR1 MDHEN, CDR2 SYDVKM. CDR3: CASSFRGGTTYEQYF. CDR3 sequence (DNA): TGTGCCAGCAGTTTCAGGGGCGGGACCACCTACGAGCAGTACTTC.

CDR3 residues: CAWSAGTLKPEAFF. The CDR3, as DNA: TGTGCCTGGAGTGCCGGGACACTTAAACCTGAAGCTTTCTTT. The genes are TRBV30 and TRBJ1-1, with D perhaps TRBD1 (6 bases). The CDR3 totals 14 residues. V gave up 1 base and J gave up 6 bases, with 15 bases separating them. Germline V CDR1 and CDR2: GTSNPN, SVGIG (reference sequence).

The CDR3: CASSLGTGIPNYEQYF. The CDR3 coding sequence is TGTGCCAGCAGCCTGGGGACAGGGATCCCAAATTACGAGCAGTACTTC. The V and J genes are TRBV7-9 and TRBJ2-7, with TRBD1 matching 9 bases. The J segment lost 4 bases and the V segment lost 5 bases, leaving 12 bases of the junction unmatched. The CDR3 spans 16 residues. The germline V gene has CDR1 SEHNR and CDR2 FQNEAQ (reference sequence).

J is TRBJ2-7 and V is TRBV6-2 or TRBV6-3; TRBD2 agrees at 7 bases. CDR3 length: 14 residues. Germline CDR1 reads MNHEY; CDR2 reads SVGEGT. V shed 10 bases, J shed 4 bases, and the junction held 13 bases outside the gene matches. DNA for the CDR3: TGTGCCACCCCCGAAGGGTCGGGAGGATACGAGCAGTACTTC. As protein: CATPEGSGGYEQYF.

This clonotype was counted ten times or more. This chain uses TRBV27 with TRBJ1-1, with D unclear. V lost 8 bases to trimming and J lost 1 base, with 14 bases between them. The CDR3 is 14 residues long. The germline CDR1 and CDR2 sequences are MNHEY and SMNVEV (reference sequence). CDR3 amino acids: CASRHFSGNTEAFF. The DNA for the CDR3 is TGTGCCAGCCGACATTTTTCGGGGAACACTGAAGCTTTCTTT.

In regard to this clonotype: In this CDR3 the conserved last residue, phenylalanine or tryptophan, is missing, so a read error is likely. The V and J genes are TRBV7-9 and TRBJ2-7; D is unresolved. The germline CDR1 and CDR2 sequences are SEHNR and FQNEAQ (reference sequence). V lost 5 bases to trimming and J lost 2 bases, with 13 bases between them. CDR3 length: 14 amino acids. CDR3: CASSPRTPPYEQYL. The CDR3 DNA reads as TGTGCCAGCAGCCCCCGGACCCCCCCCTACGAGCAGTACCTC.

A remark on this clonotype: Sequence at one end of the junction differs from germline and may be a read error. The chain combines TRBV29-1 with TRBJ1-2, with 11 bases matching TRBD1. Germline V gene lookup returns CDR1 SQVTM and CDR2 ANQGSEA. The CDR3 is made up of 16 amino acids. CDR3 amino acids: CSVVRTGGRMNYGYAF. The CDR3, as DNA: TGCAGCGTTGTGCGGACAGGGGGCAGGATGAACTATGGCTACGCCTTC. The full variable domain, in which reference TRBV29-1 and TRBJ1-2 provide the parts outside the CDR3, is SAVISQKPSRDICQRGTSLTIQCQVDSQVTMMFWYRQQPGQSLTLIATANQGSEATYESGFVIDKFPISRPNLTFSTLTVSNMSPEDSSIYLCSVVRTGGRMNYGYAFGSGTRLTVV.

There are a few counts of this clonotype. The gene calls are TRBV7-9 and TRBJ2-1, with TRBD2 matching 7 bases. This CDR3 is built from 16 residues. CDR1 is SEHNR, CDR2 FQNEAQ, per germline (reference sequence). Germline trimming cut 5 bases from V and 0 bases from J; bases unmatched to any gene: 7. CDR3 sequence reads: CASSDLAGNSYNEQFF. CDR3 coding DNA: TGTGCCAGCAGCGACTTAGCGGGCAACTCCTACAATGAGCAGTTCTTC.

This clonotype was counted between two and nine times. This chain's CDR3 is CASSPGSPQPQHF. Written as DNA, the CDR3 is TGTGCCAGCAGCCCGGGGTCCCCGCAGCCCCAGCATTTT. This sequence joins TRBV6-1 and TRBJ1-5; the D is unclear. This CDR3 contains 13 residues. V was shortened by 6 bases and J by 7 bases, with 13 bases between the two germline ends. The germline CDR1 and CDR2 sequences are MNHNS and SASEGT.